This T cell receptor beta chain was captured in a study of cytomegalovirus exposure and HLA in healthy donors. At the level of the study: One earlier analysis, a look at 150 million to 200 million T cells, found roughly 110 million unique TCR beta sequences. General study points: Serostatus for CMV was the only available immune exposure information. Follow-up analysis found HLA locus-dependent TCR association rates, highest for DRB1 and lowest for HLA-C.

Notes on this clone: Antigen unknown.

The CDR3 extends over 14 amino acids. Losses at the gene ends were 6 bases for V and 2 bases for J; bases not matched to a gene: 6. Germline CDR1 ENHRY, CDR2 SYGVKD. PCR was performed using 60 Vbeta and 13 Jbeta primers. The assay was immunoSEQ multiplex PCR, and TCRdb's table has in-frame clones only and misses some. The sample has 170,000 or so clones, around 81% seen once. The chain uses TRBV10-3 and TRBJ1-2; the match to TRBD1 covers 7 bases. Sequencing used PBMCs. The sequence derives from a man in his forties in good health and CMV-seronegative. The CDR3 loop reads CAIRLGQSNYGYTF. The CDR3 DNA is TGTGCCATCAGATTGGGACAGTCCAACTATGGCTACACCTTC.